A single sample is the source of the 32 T cell receptor beta chains below, sequenced in a study of T cell changes during pregnancy in multiple sclerosis. This table comes from immunoSEQ multiplex PCR, and its TCRdb copy is limited to in-frame clones, with some not included. The sample includes tens of thousands of clones, about 90% of them seen just once. The sequencing here drew on peripheral blood, taken after pregnancy. All receptors come from a female donor with multiple sclerosis, enrolled in a pregnancy study.

This clone was observed once. The V gene is TRBV18, the J gene TRBJ1-4; 8 nucleotides match TRBD1. The CDR3 has 15 residues. Germline assignment: CDR1 KGHSH and CDR2 LQKENI. J was trimmed by 4 bases and V by 0 bases; bases with no gene match: 1. The CDR3 DNA sequence: TGTGCCAGCTCACCACCGGGACAGGATAATGAAAAACTGTTTTTT. It translates to CASSPPGQDNEKLFF.

The chain couples TRBV7-9 to TRBJ1-3, with D unresolved. Deletions cut 5 bases from V and 0 bases from J, with 17 bases between. This CDR3 comprises 17 residues. Germline V lookup: CDR1 SEHNR, CDR2 FQNEAQ (reference sequence). The CDR3 loop reads CASSRSRVFSSGNTIYF. CDR3 coding DNA: TGTGCCAGCAGCCGCTCACGGGTGTTCAGCTCTGGAAACACCATATATTTT.

The chain recombines TRBV6-4 with TRBJ2-3; D perhaps matches TRBD2 (6 bases). This CDR3 is 15 amino acids long. Per germline, CDR1 MRHNA and CDR2 SNTAGT. The V gene lost 2 bases and the J gene lost 2 bases, with 11 bases spanning the gap. In DNA, the CDR3 is TGTGCCAGCAGTGACGGGCGGGGAGACACAGATACGCAGTATTTT. Translated, it gives CASSDGRGDTDTQYF.

The chain joins TRBV28 to TRBJ1-5; D not resolved. Trimming took off 2 bases at V and 2 bases at J, with 7 bases between the two ends. CDR1 and CDR2 (germline): MDHEN, SYDVKM. The CDR3 runs to 14 residues. This CDR3 reads CASSLLRGNQPQHF. In nucleotides, the CDR3 is TGTGCCAGCAGTTTACTCCGGGGCAATCAGCCCCAGCATTTT. Looking up the rest from reference TRBV28 and TRBJ1-5 gives the full variable domain: DVKVTQSSRYLVKRTGEKVFLECVQDMDHENMFWYRQDPGLGLRLIYFSYDVKMKEKGDIPEGYSVSREKKERFSLILESASTNQTSMYLCASSLLRGNQPQHFGDGTRLSIL.

The chain is built from TRBV6-5 and TRBJ2-2; 7 nucleotides match TRBD2. The ends lost 1 base at V and 6 bases at J; junction bases unmatched: 8. CDR3 length: 16 residues. Germline-derived CDR1 and CDR2 are MNHEY and SVGAGI. CDR3 in amino acids: CASSYCCRGSAGELFF. The CDR3 bases are TGTGCCAGCAGTTACTGCTGTCGCGGGAGTGCCGGGGAGCTGTTTTTT.

The chain carries TRBV4-1 and TRBJ2-3; the match to TRBD2 covers 9 bases. From germline, CDR1 is MGHRA and CDR2 YSYEKL. The trim removed 2 bases at V and 2 bases at J, leaving 2 bases unmatched. The CDR3 is 15 residues long. The CDR3 loop is CASSQIAGDTDTQYF. In DNA form, the CDR3 reads TGCGCCAGCAGCCAAATAGCGGGAGACACAGATACGCAGTATTTT.

The genes are TRBV5-1 and TRBJ1-1; D gene ambiguous. The CDR3 consists of 16 residues. V dropped 0 bases and J dropped 1 base, with 13 bases sitting between them. Per germline, CDR1 SGHRS and CDR2 YFSETQ. The CDR3 nucleotides are TGCGCCAGCAGCTTGGCAATCGGGGATCAGAACACTGAAGCTTTCTTT. Its protein product is CASSLAIGDQNTEAFF.

J is TRBJ2-1 and V is TRBV27; D perhaps matches TRBD2 (6 bases). V lost 8 bases to trimming and J lost 0 bases, with 14 bases between them. The CDR3 contains 15 residues. Germline-derived CDR1 and CDR2 are MNHEY and SMNVEV (reference sequence). The CDR3 DNA is TGTGCCAGCGTTAAAGCAGCGGGCTCCTACAATGAGCAGTTCTTC. Protein: CASVKAAGSYNEQFF.

This clone was seen only once. This sequence joins TRBV21-1 and TRBJ2-1; the D call in the table, TRBD2, was not verified against the DNA. TRBV21-1 is a pseudogene. This CDR3 has 20 amino acids. CDR3 loop: CASSKSLGLAGTGSYNEQFF. The CDR3 coding sequence is TGTGCCAGCAGCAAGAGTTTGGGACTAGCGGGAACCGGCTCCTACAATGAGCAGTTCTTC.

With regard to this clone: One junction end disagrees with the germline gene, perhaps due to a read error. CDR3 coding DNA: TGTGCTAGCAGCTTAGGGACAGGGACCTACAATGAGCAGTTCTTC. This sequence encodes CASSLGTGTYNEQFF. J is TRBJ2-1 and V is TRBV7-7; 9 positions match TRBD1. The CDR3 is 15 amino acids. CDR1 SSHAT and CDR2 FNYEAQ come from the germline V gene (reference sequence).

V is TRBV28 and J is TRBJ1-5, with no clear D. Germline V gene data show CDR1 as MDHEN and CDR2 as SYDVKM. V dropped 4 bases and J dropped 3 bases, with 16 bases sitting between them. This CDR3 comprises 16 residues. The CDR3 region is CASSSPREQLNQPQHF. The CDR3 DNA reads as TGTGCCAGCAGTTCCCCGCGGGAACAGCTCAATCAGCCCCAGCATTTT.

This chain connects TRBV4-2 to TRBJ1-1; TRBD1 agrees at 12 bases. Germline trimming cut 3 bases from V and 5 bases from J; bases unmatched to any gene: 4. The germline V gene has CDR1 LGHNA and CDR2 YNFKEQ. The CDR3 is 15 residues long. The CDR3 nucleotides are TGTGCCAGCAGCCAGCCGGGACAGGGGGCTACTGAAGCTTTCTTT. Translated, it gives CASSQPGQGATEAFF.

V and J are TRBV5-5 and TRBJ2-7, with 8 bases aligning to TRBD1. V gave up 0 bases and J gave up 2 bases; unmatched junction bases: 13. This CDR3 has 18 residues. The germline CDR1 and CDR2 sequences are SGHKS and YYEKEE (reference sequence). The CDR3 DNA reads as TGTGCCAGCAGCTTGGCCGGAGGACTGACAGGGGTCCCCTACGAGCAGTACTTC. It specifies CASSLAGGLTGVPYEQYF.

The count of this clone is one. The chain recombines TRBV7-3 with TRBJ1-5, with D possibly TRBD1 on 6 matching bases. Germline CDR1 reads SGHTA; CDR2 reads FQGTGA. With 4 bases removed from V and 2 bases from J, the gap between germline ends came to 15 bases. There are 16 residues in the CDR3. CDR3 sequence: CASSSSGGHGNQPQHF. As DNA, the CDR3 is TGTGCCAGCAGCTCCTCGGGGGGCCATGGCAATCAGCCCCAGCATTTT.

This chain uses TRBV13 with TRBJ1-1; D is unresolved. This CDR3 is built from 13 residues. Between the trimmed V and J ends, which lost 5 bases and 1 base, there was a span of 8 bases. Germline V gene sequence: CDR1 PRHDT, CDR2 FYEKMQ (reference sequence). The CDR3 DNA follows: TGTGCCAGCAGCCCCACTAGGAACACTGAAGCTTTCTTT. As protein: CASSPTRNTEAFF.

The chain uses TRBV10-2 and TRBJ1-2; a weak D match, TRBD1 (6 bases). Trimming took 6 bases from V and 4 from J, leaving 15 bases between them. The length of the CDR3 is 14 residues. Germline lookup yields CDR1 WSHSY and CDR2 SAAADI. CDR3 in DNA: TGCGCCAGCAGGGGACACAGGGAACGCTATGGCTACACCTTC. Translating gives CASRGHRERYGYTF.

This clone has just one count. The chain's CDR3 is CASSPLAGGAGELFF. CDR3 DNA sequence: TGTGCCAGCAGTCCGCTAGCGGGAGGGGCAGGGGAGCTGTTTTTT. The V call is TRBV11-2, the J call TRBJ2-2, with 12 bases aligning to TRBD2. V shed 6 bases, J shed 8 bases, and the junction held 7 bases outside the gene matches. This CDR3 is built from 15 residues. Germline-derived CDR1 and CDR2 are SGHAT and FQNNGV.

The chain is built from TRBV4-2 and TRBJ1-5, with 8 bases lining up with TRBD1. The germline V gene has CDR1 LGHNA and CDR2 YNFKEQ. CDR3 length equals 15 residues. V shed 8 bases and J 1 base; nucleotides not matched to a gene: 7. The chain's CDR3 is CASLDREGSNQPQHF. The CDR3 region has the DNA TGTGCCAGCTTGGACAGGGAGGGCAGCAATCAGCCCCAGCATTTT.

This clone was found once. This chain connects TRBV4-3 to TRBJ2-7; 10 positions agree with TRBD2. J lost 3 bases, V lost 4 bases, and 6 bases had no gene match. Per the germline V gene, CDR1 is LGHNA and CDR2 is YSLEER. This CDR3 has 15 amino acids. DNA of the CDR3: TGCGCCAGCAGCCTAGGGACTAGCGTATACTACGAGCAGTACTTC. It codes for CASSLGTSVYYEQYF.

This chain joins TRBV18 and TRBJ2-7; D is possibly TRBD2 (5 bases). There are 13 residues in the CDR3. Germline assignment: CDR1 KGHSH and CDR2 LQKENI. The ends were cut back, 5 bases at V and 6 bases at J, with 14 bases in the middle. CDR3 region: CASSVAGTFEQYF. The CDR3 nucleotides read TGTGCCAGCTCAGTTGCGGGTACCTTCGAGCAGTACTTC.

The rearrangement joins TRBV5-4 to TRBJ2-7; D possibly corresponds to TRBD2 (6 bases). This CDR3 contains 15 residues. From germline, CDR1 is SGHNT and CDR2 YYREEE (reference sequence). Trimming removed 1 base from V and 3 bases from J, with 14 bases in between. The CDR3 sequence is CASSLFGRRDYEQYF. DNA for the CDR3: TGTGCCAGCAGCTTGTTCGGACGGAGGGACTACGAGCAGTACTTC.

This clone showed up just a few times. The chain joins TRBV5-1 to TRBJ2-2; 8 bases align to TRBD1. The germline gives CDR1 SGHRS, CDR2 YFSETQ. The CDR3 consists of 16 residues. V trimming: 2 bases; J trimming: 1 base; junction bases outside the gene matches: 4. The CDR3 here is CASSLRGTGNTGELFF. For the CDR3, the DNA is TGCGCCAGCAGCTTACGCGGGACAGGGAACACCGGGGAGCTGTTTTTT.

This sequence joins TRBV7-9 and TRBJ2-7; D not resolved. V dropped 5 bases and J dropped 3 bases, with 11 bases sitting between them. This CDR3 contains 13 residues. In germline, CDR1 is SEHNR, CDR2 FQNEAQ (reference sequence). DNA of the CDR3: TGTGCCAGCAGCCGATATGCGGACTACGAGCAGTACTTC. Its protein is CASSRYADYEQYF.

Only a few counts were recorded for this clone. CDR3 amino acids: CASSEGNSYEQYF. CDR3 in DNA: TGTGCCAGCAGTGAGGGCAACTCCTACGAGCAGTACTTC. This chain connects TRBV2 to TRBJ2-7; D unresolved. V was pared by 3 bases and J by 0 bases, with 6 bases between. The CDR3 consists of 13 residues. The germline CDR1 and CDR2 sequences are SNHLY and FYNNEI.

V is TRBV4-1 and J is TRBJ2-1; perhaps TRBD2 as D (5 bases). From germline, CDR1 is MGHRA and CDR2 YSYEKL. The CDR3 length is 13 residues. V was pared by 5 bases and J by 3 bases, with 8 bases between. This chain's CDR3 is CASSGLFYNEQFF. The CDR3 bases are TGCGCCAGCAGCGGACTTTTCTACAATGAGCAGTTCTTC.

The V gene is TRBV7-9, the J gene TRBJ1-5, with 9 bases fitting TRBD1. This CDR3 contains 13 residues. Per germline, CDR1 SEHNR and CDR2 FQNEAQ (reference sequence). The V segment lost 4 bases and the J segment 7 bases; nucleotides outside the gene matches: 2. This chain's CDR3 is CASSWGTGQPQHF. As DNA, the CDR3 is TGTGCCAGCAGCTGGGGGACAGGGCAGCCCCAGCATTTT. Full variable domain (missing parts from reference TRBV7-9 and TRBJ1-5): DTGVSQNPRHKITKRGQNVTFRCDPISEHNRLYWYRQTLGQGPEFLTYFQNEAQLEKSRLLSDRFSAERPKGSFSTLEIQRTEQGDSAMYLCASSWGTGQPQHFGDGTRLSIL.

In its sample, this clone was seen once. The chain couples TRBV4-1 to TRBJ2-5, with 9 bases lining up with TRBD2. The CDR3 is made up of 15 amino acids. The junction had 13 bases not matched to a gene; V was cut back by 3 bases and J by 11 bases. Looked up from germline, CDR1 is MGHRA and CDR2 is YSYEKL. Here the CDR3 DNA reads TGCGCCAGCAGCCACGGGCGGGGGGGGCGCCCGGAGCAGTACTTC. Its protein is CASSHGRGGRPEQYF.

The CDR3: CASSVQGLKGETQYF. CDR3 in DNA: TGTGCCAGCAGTGTCCAGGGTCTAAAGGGGGAGACCCAGTACTTC. The chain links TRBV6-1 to TRBJ2-5; D is perhaps TRBD1 (5 bases). Trimming removed 4 bases from V and 5 bases from J, with 17 bases in between. Germline V gene lookup returns CDR1 MNHNS and CDR2 SASEGT. CDR3 length: 15 amino acids.

The rearrangement uses TRBV5-6 and TRBJ1-2; D is undetermined. The CDR3 is 14 residues long. V was shortened by 1 base and J by 1 base, with 8 bases between the two germline ends. The germline CDR1 and CDR2 sequences are SGHDT and YYEEEE. CDR3 amino acids: CASSLKQFNYGYTF. Written as DNA, the CDR3 is TGTGCCAGCAGCTTGAAACAATTTAACTATGGCTACACCTTC.

The chain has TRBV5-4 and TRBJ2-3; D ambiguous. The germline CDR1 and CDR2 sequences are SGHNT and YYREEE (reference sequence). This CDR3 comprises 11 residues. The V end lost 3 bases, the J end lost 6 bases, and 5 bases lay between the germline ends. CDR3 bases: TGTGCCAGCAGCTCGCAGGATACGCAGTATTTT. Residues: CASSSQDTQYF.

The J gene is TRBJ1-2, the V gene TRBV30; D ambiguous. With 1 base removed from V and 0 bases from J, the gap between germline ends came to 3 bases. CDR1 is GTSNPN and CDR2 is SVGIG in the germline V gene (reference sequence). The CDR3 has 12 residues. The CDR3 protein is CAWSDSNYGYTF. CDR3 in DNA: TGTGCCTGGAGTGACTCTAACTATGGCTACACCTTC.

The V gene is TRBV6-5, the J gene TRBJ1-1; TRBD1 might be the D (6 bases). The germline gives CDR1 MNHEY, CDR2 SVGAGI. This CDR3 is built from 13 residues. V was clipped by 1 base and J by 8 bases, with 11 bases between them. The CDR3 bases are TGTGCCAGCAGTTACTACGGACAGTCGGAAGCTTTCTTT. It is translated as CASSYYGQSEAFF.